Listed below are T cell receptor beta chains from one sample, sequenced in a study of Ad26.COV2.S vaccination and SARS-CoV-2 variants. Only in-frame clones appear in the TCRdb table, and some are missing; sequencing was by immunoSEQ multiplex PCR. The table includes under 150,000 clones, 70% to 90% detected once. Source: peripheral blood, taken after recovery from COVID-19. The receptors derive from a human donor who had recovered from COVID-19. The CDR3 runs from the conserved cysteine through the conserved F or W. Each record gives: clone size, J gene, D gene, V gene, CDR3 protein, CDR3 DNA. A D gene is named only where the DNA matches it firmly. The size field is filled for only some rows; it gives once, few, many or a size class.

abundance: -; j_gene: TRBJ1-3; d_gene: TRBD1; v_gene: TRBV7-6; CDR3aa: CASSLGPRGSSGNTIYF; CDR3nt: TGTGCCAGCAGCTTAGGCCCCAGGGGGTCCTCTGGAAACACCATATATTTT
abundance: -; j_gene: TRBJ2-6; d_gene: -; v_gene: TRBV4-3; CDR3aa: CASSQYSQGSGANVLTF; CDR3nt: TGCGCCAGCAGCCAGTACTCACAGGGCTCTGGGGCCAACGTCCTGACTTTC
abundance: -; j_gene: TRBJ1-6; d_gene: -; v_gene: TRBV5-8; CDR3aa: CASSLATKIGHSPLHF; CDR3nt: TGTGCCAGCAGCTTGGCCACGAAGATCGGCCATTCACCCCTCCACTTT
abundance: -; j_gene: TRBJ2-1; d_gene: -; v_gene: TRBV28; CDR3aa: CASSFEALQFF; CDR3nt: TGTGCCAGCAGTTTCGAGGCCCTACAGTTCTTC
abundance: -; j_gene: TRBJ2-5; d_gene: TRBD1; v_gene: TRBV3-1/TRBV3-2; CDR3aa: CASSQGTGTGLLETQYF; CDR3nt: TGTGCCAGCAGCCAAGGGACCGGGACAGGCTTACTAGAGACCCAGTACTTC
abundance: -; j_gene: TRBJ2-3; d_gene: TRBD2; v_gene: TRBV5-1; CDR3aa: CASSLARAGGLDTQYF; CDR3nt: TGCGCCAGCAGCTTGGCCAGAGCGGGGGGTTTAGATACGCAGTATTTT
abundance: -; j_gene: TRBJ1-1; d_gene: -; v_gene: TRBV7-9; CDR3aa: CASSLVAGIWKEAFF; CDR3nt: TGTGCCAGCAGCTTAGTCGCGGGGATATGGAAAGAAGCTTTCTTT
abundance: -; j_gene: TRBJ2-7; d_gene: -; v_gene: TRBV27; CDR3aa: CASSFLGKYEQYF; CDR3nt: TGTGCCAGCAGTTTTTTGGGGAAATACGAGCAGTACTTC
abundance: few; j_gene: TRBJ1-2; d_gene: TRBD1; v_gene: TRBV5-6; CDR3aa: CASSLGQGNYGYTF; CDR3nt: TGTGCCAGCAGCCTTGGACAGGGGAACTATGGCTACACCTTC
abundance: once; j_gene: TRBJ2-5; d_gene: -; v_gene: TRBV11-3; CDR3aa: CASSLLTSETQYF; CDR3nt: TGTGCCAGCAGCTTATTGACATCGGAGACCCAGTACTTC
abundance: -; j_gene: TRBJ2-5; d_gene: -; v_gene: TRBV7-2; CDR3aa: CASSLGGGAQETQYF; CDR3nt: TGTGCCAGCAGCTTAGGGGGCGGTGCCCAAGAGACCCAGTACTTC
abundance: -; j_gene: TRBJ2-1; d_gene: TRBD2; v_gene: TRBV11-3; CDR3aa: CASSRDVAGLGDEQFF; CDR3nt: TGTGCCAGCAGCCGGGACGTAGCGGGATTGGGGGATGAGCAGTTCTTC
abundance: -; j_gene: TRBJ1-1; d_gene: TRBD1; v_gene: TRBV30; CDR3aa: CAWRDPGQGNTEAFF; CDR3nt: TGTGCCTGGAGGGACCCGGGACAGGGGAACACTGAAGCTTTCTTT
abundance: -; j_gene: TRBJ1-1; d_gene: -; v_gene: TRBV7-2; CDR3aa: CASSVTGTEAFF; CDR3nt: TGTGCCAGCAGCGTTACAGGGACTGAAGCTTTCTTT
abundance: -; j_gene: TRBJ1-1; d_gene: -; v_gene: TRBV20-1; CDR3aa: CSASPGNTEAFF; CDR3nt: TGCAGTGCTAGTCCGGGGAACACTGAAGCTTTCTTT
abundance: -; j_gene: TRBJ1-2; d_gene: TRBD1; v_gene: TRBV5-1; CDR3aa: CASSPRDRGDYGYTF; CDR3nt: TGCGCCAGCAGCCCACGGGACAGGGGAGACTATGGCTACACCTTC
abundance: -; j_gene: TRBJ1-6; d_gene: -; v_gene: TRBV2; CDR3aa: CASSEYSGSPLHF; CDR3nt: TGTGCCAGCAGTGAATATTCGGGTTCACCCCTCCACTTT
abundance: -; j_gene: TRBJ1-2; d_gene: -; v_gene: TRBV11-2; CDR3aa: CASSFSPSGYGYTF; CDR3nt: TGTGCCAGCAGCTTTTCCCCTTCGGGCTATGGCTACACCTTC
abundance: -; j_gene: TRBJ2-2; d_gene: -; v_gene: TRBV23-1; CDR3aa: CASSQEGFGELFF; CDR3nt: TGCGCCAGCAGTCAGGAGGGGTTCGGGGAGCTGTTTTTT
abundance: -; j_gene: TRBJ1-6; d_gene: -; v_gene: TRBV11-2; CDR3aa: CASSLEGGGLYNSPLHF; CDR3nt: TGTGCCAGCAGCTTAGAAGGGGGGGGGCTTTATAATTCACCCCTCCACTTT
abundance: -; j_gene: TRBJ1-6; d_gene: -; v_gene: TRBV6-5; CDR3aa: CASSYSMSARGSPLHF; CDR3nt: TGTGCCAGCAGTTACTCGATGTCCGCCCGGGGGTCACCCCTCCACTTT
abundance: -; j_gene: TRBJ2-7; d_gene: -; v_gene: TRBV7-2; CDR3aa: CASSHRTETYEQYF; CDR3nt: TGTGCCAGCAGCCACCGGACGGAAACCTACGAGCAGTACTTC
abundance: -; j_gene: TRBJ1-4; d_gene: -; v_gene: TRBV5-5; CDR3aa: CASSLRGDNEKLFF; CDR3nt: TGTGCCAGCAGCTTGAGGGGCGATAATGAAAAACTGTTTTTT
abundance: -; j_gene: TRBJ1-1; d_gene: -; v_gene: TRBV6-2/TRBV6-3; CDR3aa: CASSHREGEAFF; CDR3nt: TGTGCCAGCAGTCACCGGGAGGGTGAAGCTTTCTTT
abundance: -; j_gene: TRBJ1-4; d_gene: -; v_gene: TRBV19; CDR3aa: CASSSGPRLEKLFF; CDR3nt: TGTGCCAGTAGTTCCGGGCCCCGGCTCGAAAAACTGTTTTTT
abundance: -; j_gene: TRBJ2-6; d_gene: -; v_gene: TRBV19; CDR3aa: CASSLKDRAISGANVLTF; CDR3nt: TGTGCCAGTAGTCTTAAAGACAGAGCCATCTCTGGGGCCAACGTCCTGACTTTC
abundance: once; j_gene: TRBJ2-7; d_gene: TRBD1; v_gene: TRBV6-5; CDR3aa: CASSRTGGTEQYF; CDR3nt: TGTGCCAGCAGTCGCACAGGGGGAACCGAGCAGTACTTC
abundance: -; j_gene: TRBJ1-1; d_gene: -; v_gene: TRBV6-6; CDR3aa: CASTAAQATEAFF; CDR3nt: TGTGCCAGCACCGCGGCCCAAGCCACTGAAGCTTTCTTT
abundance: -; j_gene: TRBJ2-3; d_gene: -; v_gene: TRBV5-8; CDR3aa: CASSGGLIPTDTQYF; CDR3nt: TGTGCCAGCAGCGGGGGACTTATCCCCACAGATACGCAGTATTTT
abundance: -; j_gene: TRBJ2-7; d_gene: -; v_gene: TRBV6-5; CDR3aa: CASSTQANEQYF; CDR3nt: TGTGCCAGCAGTACACAGGCGAACGAGCAGTACTTC
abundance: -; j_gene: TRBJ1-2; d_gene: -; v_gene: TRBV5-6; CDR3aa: CASRPDRNYGYTF; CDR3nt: TGTGCCAGCAGGCCAGACAGGAACTATGGCTACACCTTC
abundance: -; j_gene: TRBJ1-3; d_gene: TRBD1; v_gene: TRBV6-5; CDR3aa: CASSSTGGSANTIYF; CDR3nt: TGTGCCAGCAGTTCCACAGGGGGTAGCGCAAACACCATATATTTT
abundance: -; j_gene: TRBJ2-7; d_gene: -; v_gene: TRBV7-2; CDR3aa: CASSPSGNEQYF; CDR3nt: TGTGCCAGCAGCCCCTCGGGTAACGAGCAGTACTTC
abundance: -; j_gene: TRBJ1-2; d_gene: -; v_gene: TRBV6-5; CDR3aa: CASSYAGTNYGYTF; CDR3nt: TGTGCCAGCAGTTACGCAGGGACGAACTATGGCTACACCTTC
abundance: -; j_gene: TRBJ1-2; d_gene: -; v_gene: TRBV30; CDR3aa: CASHTDSNYGYTF; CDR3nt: TGTGCCTCGCACACGGACAGTAACTATGGCTACACCTTC
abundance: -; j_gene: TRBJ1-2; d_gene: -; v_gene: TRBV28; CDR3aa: CASSFQLLDGYTF; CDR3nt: TGTGCCAGCAGTTTTCAGCTTTTGGATGGCTACACCTTC
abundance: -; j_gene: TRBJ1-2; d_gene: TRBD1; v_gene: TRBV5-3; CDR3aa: CARREQGAAYGYTF; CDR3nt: TGTGCCAGAAGGGAACAGGGGGCGGCCTATGGCTACACCTTC
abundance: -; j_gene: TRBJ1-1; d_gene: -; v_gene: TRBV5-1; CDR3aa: CASSPVFRDTEAFF; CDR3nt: TGCGCCAGCAGCCCAGTATTCAGGGACACTGAAGCTTTCTTT
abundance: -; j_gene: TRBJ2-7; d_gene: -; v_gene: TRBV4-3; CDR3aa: CASSQDEGLNEQYF; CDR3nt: TGCGCCAGCAGCCAAGATGAGGGACTCAACGAGCAGTACTTC
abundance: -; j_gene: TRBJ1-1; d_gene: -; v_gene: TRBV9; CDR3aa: CASSVTGTAGTEAFF; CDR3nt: TGTGCCAGCAGCGTCACCGGGACGGCCGGCACTGAAGCTTTCTTT
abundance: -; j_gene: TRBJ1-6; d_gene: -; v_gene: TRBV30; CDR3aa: CALPLEGLYLHF; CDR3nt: TGTGCCCTCCCCCTCGAGGGCTTGTACCTCCACTTT
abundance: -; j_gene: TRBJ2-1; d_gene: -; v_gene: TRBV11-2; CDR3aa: CASSRHYRESNEQFF; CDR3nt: TGTGCCAGCAGCCGCCACTATCGGGAGTCCAATGAGCAGTTCTTC
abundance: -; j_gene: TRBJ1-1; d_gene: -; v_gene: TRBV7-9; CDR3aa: CASSLERWGVYGTEAFF; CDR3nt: TGTGCCAGCAGCTTAGAACGGTGGGGCGTATATGGCACTGAAGCTTTCTTT
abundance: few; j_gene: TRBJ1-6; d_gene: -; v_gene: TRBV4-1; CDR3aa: CASSLRASERNSPLHF; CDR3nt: TGCGCCAGCAGCCTGAGGGCCTCTGAGAGGAATTCACCCCTCCACTTT
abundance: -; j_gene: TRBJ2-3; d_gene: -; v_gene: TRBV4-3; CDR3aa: CASSHEGGISTDTQYF; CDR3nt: TGCGCCAGCAGCCACGAGGGGGGGATTAGCACAGATACGCAGTATTTT
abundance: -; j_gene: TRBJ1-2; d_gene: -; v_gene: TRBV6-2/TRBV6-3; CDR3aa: CASTPHTRSLENGYTF; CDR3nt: TGTGCCAGCACCCCCCATACCCGCTCCTTAGAAAATGGCTACACCTTC
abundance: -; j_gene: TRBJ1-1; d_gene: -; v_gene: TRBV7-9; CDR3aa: CASSRGHKGEAFF; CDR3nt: TGTGCCAGCAGCCGCGGACATAAGGGTGAAGCTTTCTTT
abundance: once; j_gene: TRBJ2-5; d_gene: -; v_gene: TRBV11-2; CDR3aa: CASRSPQETQYF; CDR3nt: TGTGCCAGCCGAAGTCCCCAAGAGACCCAGTACTTC
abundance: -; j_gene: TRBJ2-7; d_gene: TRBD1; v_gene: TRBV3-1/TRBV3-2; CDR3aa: CASSQGSWDRPYEQYF; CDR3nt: TGTGCCAGCAGCCAAGGTTCGTGGGACAGACCCTACGAGCAGTACTTC
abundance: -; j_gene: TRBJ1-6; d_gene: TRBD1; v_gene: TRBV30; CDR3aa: CAWSAQGVSYNSPLHF; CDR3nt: TGTGCCTGGAGTGCACAGGGGGTGTCCTATAATTCACCCCTCCACTTT
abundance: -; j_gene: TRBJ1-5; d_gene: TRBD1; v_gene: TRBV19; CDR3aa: CASEGQGNQPQHF; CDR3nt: TGTGCCAGCGAGGGACAGGGAAATCAGCCCCAGCATTTT
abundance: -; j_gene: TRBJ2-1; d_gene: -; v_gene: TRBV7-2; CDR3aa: CASRRDPSSYNEQFF; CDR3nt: TGTGCCAGCAGAAGGGACCCTAGCTCCTACAATGAGCAGTTCTTC